This entry features one T cell receptor beta chain sequence. Its target is unknown. This entry comes from a study of graft-versus-host responses after intestinal transplantation. Germline CDR1 SGHTA, CDR2 FQGNSA. This CDR3 region has 13 residues. The ends were cut back, 5 bases at V and 7 bases at J, with 14 bases in the middle. Assay: immunoSEQ multiplex PCR; the TCRdb copy retains only in-frame clones and omits some. The profile shows more than 95,000 clones, 90% of them singletons. This sequence joins TRBV7-2 and TRBJ1-1; perhaps TRBD1 as D (6 bases). The source was unstimulated CD4+ T cells sorted from spleen or lymph node cells, collected before intestinal transplant. The clonotype comes from a human donor who received an intestinal transplant. The CDR3 bases are TGTGCCAGCAGCCAGAAGACGGACAGTGAAGCTTTCTTT. As protein: CASSQKTDSEAFF.